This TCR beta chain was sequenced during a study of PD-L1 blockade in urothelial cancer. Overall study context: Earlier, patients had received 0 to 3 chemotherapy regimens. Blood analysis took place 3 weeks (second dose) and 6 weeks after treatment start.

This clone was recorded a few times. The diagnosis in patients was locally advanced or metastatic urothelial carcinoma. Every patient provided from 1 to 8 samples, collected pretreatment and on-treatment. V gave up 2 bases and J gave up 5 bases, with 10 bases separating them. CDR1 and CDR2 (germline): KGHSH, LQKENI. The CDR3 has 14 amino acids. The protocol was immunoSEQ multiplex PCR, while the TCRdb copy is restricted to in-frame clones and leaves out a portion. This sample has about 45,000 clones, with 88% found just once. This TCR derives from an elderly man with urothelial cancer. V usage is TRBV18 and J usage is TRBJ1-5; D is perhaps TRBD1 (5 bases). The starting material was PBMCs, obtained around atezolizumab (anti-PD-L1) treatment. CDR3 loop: CASSPSGGHQPQHF. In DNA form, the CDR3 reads TGTGCCAGCTCACCATCCGGGGGTCATCAGCCCCAGCATTTT.